A single sample gave rise to the 10 T cell receptor beta chains below, sequenced in a study of molecular identifiers for immune sequencing clone quantification. Broader study findings: CMV-seropositive donors supplied the CMV-specific effector cells, which reflect expansion driven by infection.

Using pp65 482-490 epitope streptamers, CMV-specific cells were stained, then enriched with anti-phycoerythrin magnetic microbeads. Each CDR3 protein is one row after TCRdb ran MiXCR on the PCR reads. The sample records about 300 distinct CDR3 sequences, roughly 80% being singletons. The sample taken for sequencing was CMV-specific effector CD8+ T cells from blood (PBMCs), not recorded whether cultured. This sample's subset: CMVpp65 epitope streptamer+ CD45RA+CCR7-CD27-IL7Rlo effector CD8 T cells. The receptors here all came from a human donor in good health. Some libraries in this study had Jurkat cell RNA spiked in.

The chain carries TRBV28 and TRBJ2-7; possibly TRBD1 for D (6 bases). Germline V gene lookup returns CDR1 MDHEN and CDR2 SYDVKM. The CDR3 extends over 14 amino acids. The CDR3 loop reads CASILQGTVSAPSV. CDR3 bases: TGTGCCAGCATCCTGCAGGGGACGGTCTCCGCTCCGTCCGTC.

The J gene is TRBJ2-7, the V gene TRBV28; a possible D gene is TRBD1 (6 bases). The CDR3 sequence is 14 residues long. Germline CDR1 is MDHEN and CDR2 is SYDVKM. The CDR3: CALIRQGPVSSHSV. CDR3 nucleotide sequence: TGTGCCCTCATCCGGCAGGGGCCGGTCTCCTCTCATTCCGTC.

Concerning this clonotype: Being one base from a much bigger clone, this may be a read error. The chain recombines TRBV7-8 with TRBJ2-7, with TRBD1 identical over 8 bases. The germline V gene has CDR1 SGHVS and CDR2 FQNEAQ. V lost 4 bases and J lost 0; bases outside the gene matches: 5. The CDR3 has 15 amino acids. CDR3 DNA: TGTGCCAGCAGCTCGGGACAGGCGAACTCCTACGAGCAGTACTTC. Translating it yields CASSSGQANSYEQYF.

As concerns this clonotype: One junction end does not reproduce the germline sequence, and a read error may be involved. The chain employs TRBV28 and TRBJ2-7, with no clear D. Germline-derived CDR1 and CDR2 are MDHEN and SYDVKM. CDR3 length equals 14 residues. The DNA of the CDR3 is TGTTCCAGCAGACGGCATTTTCCGGTCTCCTCGCATTCCTTC. This codes for CSSRRHFPVSSHSF.

This clonotype was counted between two and nine times. The J gene is TRBJ2-7, the V gene TRBV28; D possibly corresponds to TRBD1 (6 bases). CDR3 size: 14 residues. Germline V gives CDR1 MDHEN, CDR2 SYDVKM. The CDR3 DNA follows: TGTGCCAGCAGCCGGCAGGGGACGGTCTCCGAGCAGTCCGTC. It is translated as CASSRQGTVSEQSV.

Worth noting for this clonotype: One end of the junction is discordant with germline, which a read error may explain. The chain carries TRBV19 and TRBJ1-2; TRBD1 might be the D (5 bases). Germline CDR1 LNHDA, CDR2 SQIVND (reference sequence). The CDR3 loop spans 18 amino acids. The CDR3 spells CASSTGSILAGRSHSYTF. The CDR3 nucleotides read TGTGCTAGTAGTACGGGGAGTATCCTGGCAGGGCGCAGCCATAGCTACACCTTC. Drawing the rest from reference TRBV19 and TRBJ1-2, the complete variable domain is DGGITQSPKYLFRKEGQNVTLSCEQNLNHDAMYWYRQDPGQGLRLIYYSQIVNDFQKGDIAEGYSVSREKKESFPLTVTSAQKNPTAFYLCASSTGSILAGRSHSYTFGSGTRLTVV.

As to this clonotype: Given the absence of the conserved phenylalanine or tryptophan at the CDR3 end, a read error is likely. The genes are TRBV6-5 and TRBJ1-2; possible D gene TRBD1, 6 bases. This CDR3 has 15 amino acids. Per germline, CDR1 MNHEY and CDR2 SVGAGI. DNA for the CDR3: TGCGCCAGCAGCCTCTACACCGGGACCCAGGGGAGCTACACCCTC. This sequence encodes CASSLYTGTQGSYTL.

Concerning this clonotype: No conserved phenylalanine or tryptophan is present at the end of the CDR3, so a read error is the likely explanation. This rearrangement joins TRBV16 to TRBJ2-7; 13 nucleotides match TRBD2. CDR3 length: 16 amino acids. In germline, CDR1 is KGHSY, CDR2 FQNENV. V was pared by 7 bases and J by 5 bases, with 11 bases of the junction left unmatched. CDR3 residues: CASIPGLLAGGHEQYP. CDR3 nucleotide sequence: TGTGCCAGCATCCCGGGGCTACTAGCGGGGGGGCACGAGCAGTACCCC.

The rearrangement uses TRBV28 and TRBJ2-7; D tentatively fits TRBD1 or TRBD2 (5 bases each). The CDR3 consists of 14 residues. Germline V gene data show CDR1 as MDHEN and CDR2 as SYDVKM. CDR3 loop: CASRRPGPVSEQSV. The CDR3 DNA sequence: TGTGCCAGCAGACGGCCGGGGCCGGTCTCCGAGCAGTCCGTC.

This clonotype was picked up a small number of times. The rearrangement joins TRBV28 to TRBJ1-2; 9 bases fit TRBD1. Germline CDR1 and CDR2: MDHEN and SYDVKM. This CDR3 spans 15 amino acids. V lost 6 bases to trimming and J lost 5 bases; unmatched junction nucleotides: 10. CDR3 DNA sequence: TGTGCCAGCAGACGGCAGGGGACAGGGTGGTATGGCTACACCTTC. Translation: CASRRQGTGWYGYTF.